This T cell receptor (beta chain) was profiled in a study of T-cell memory formation after mild COVID-19. Study background: For the most part, TCR clusters were specific to one donor.

Each CDR3 protein gets one entry after TCRdb re-called the 5' RACE reads with MiXCR. The sample carries more than 300,000 distinct CDR3 sequences, approximately 15% recorded once. Germline values: CDR1 SGHTS, CDR2 YDEGEE. This CDR3 is 14 amino acids long. Trimming removed 3 bases from V and 8 bases from J; junction bases left unmatched: 10. The chain combines TRBV5-8 with TRBJ1-2; 7 nucleotides match TRBD1. The TCR comes from a man aged 18 to 29 who had mild COVID-19 (a few samples of this study predate the infection). Cell type and time point are not known. Material: PBMCs or a T cell subset sorted from them (not recorded which). CDR3 amino acids: CASSYDRELHGYTF. In DNA, the CDR3 is TGTGCCAGCAGCTACGACAGGGAGCTCCACGGCTACACCTTC.